These 14 T cell receptor beta chains originate from one sample sequenced in a study of blood T cell repertoires in COVID-19. Sequencing used immunoSEQ multiplex PCR; TCRdb keeps in-frame clones, though not all of them. The table lists about 220,000 clones, about 90% of them singletons, with about 1.9% in the top ten. The sample comprised peripheral blood. These TCRs come from a man aged 40-55 years with active or convalescent COVID-19.

The chain couples TRBV5-6 to TRBJ2-7, with D possibly TRBD1 on 5 matching bases. Trimming cost V 4 bases and J 5 bases, with 16 bases left between them. Germline CDR1 SGHDT, CDR2 YYEEEE. CDR3 size: 14 residues. CDR3 in amino acids: CASSPGGRVHEQYF. The DNA of the CDR3 is TGTGCCAGCAGCCCGGGTGGCAGGGTCCACGAGCAGTACTTC.

The chain has TRBV29-1 and TRBJ1-4; 8 bases are a match to TRBD1. Trimming took 6 bases from V and 6 from J; bases not matched to a gene: 6. There are 13 residues in the CDR3. From germline, CDR1 is SQVTM and CDR2 ANQGSEA. CDR3 nucleotide sequence: TGCAGCGTCCAGGGGGCTTCTTATGAAAAACTGTTTTTT. Protein sequence: CSVQGASYEKLFF.

The gene calls are TRBV15 and TRBJ2-1; D is perhaps TRBD1 (6 bases). There are 14 residues in the CDR3. V lost 0 bases to trimming and J lost 10 bases, with 13 bases between them. CDR1 is LNHNV, CDR2 YYDKDF, per germline (reference sequence). CDR3: CATSRDSVGTEQFF. DNA for the CDR3: TGTGCCACCAGCAGAGATTCGGTGGGGACAGAGCAGTTCTTC. Based on the CDR3 plus reference TRBV15 and TRBJ2-1, the full variable domain is DAMVIQNPRYQVTQFGKPVTLSCSQTLNHNVMYWYQQKSSQAPKLLFHYYDKDFNNEADTPDNFQSRRPNTSFCFLDIRSPGLGDTAMYLCATSRDSVGTEQFFGPGTRLTVL.

V gene TRBV27 combines with J gene TRBJ2-7; 7 positions match TRBD1. The CDR3 length is 12 residues. V trimming: 4 bases; J trimming: 7 bases; junction bases outside the gene matches: 4. Germline CDR1 reads MNHEY; CDR2 reads SMNVEV (reference sequence). The CDR3 spells CASSSRGREQYF. For the CDR3, the DNA is TGTGCCAGCAGTTCCAGGGGGAGAGAGCAGTACTTC.

The V gene is TRBV27, the J gene TRBJ2-7; TRBD2 agrees at 8 bases. Trimming at V came to 8 bases and at J to 5 bases, leaving 14 bases not matched to a gene. CDR1 is MNHEY and CDR2 is SMNVEV in the germline V gene (reference sequence). The length of the CDR3 is 15 residues. CDR3: CASAQFAGGYDEQYF. The CDR3 DNA reads TGTGCCAGCGCCCAATTCGCGGGGGGCTACGACGAGCAGTACTTC.

This clone was found a few times. Compared with germline, one end of the junction differs, possibly owing to a read error. This chain connects TRBV6-6 to TRBJ1-4; no clear D gene. The CDR3 runs 13 residues. Germline CDR1 reads MNHNY; CDR2 reads SVGAGI (reference sequence). The CDR3 sequence: CASSYGLGGRLFF. The CDR3 nucleotides are TGTGCCAGTAGTTACGGATTAGGAGGAAGGCTGTTTTTT.

The chain carries TRBV3-1 (or the pseudogene TRBV3-2) and TRBJ2-1; D perhaps matches TRBD2 (5 bases). Germline V gene sequence: CDR1 LGHDT, CDR2 YNNKEL (reference sequence). With 1 base removed from V and 16 bases from J, the gap between germline ends came to 14 bases. The CDR3 is 12 amino acids. Written as DNA, the CDR3 is TGTGCCAGCAGCCAAGGCGCGGGCAGGAGTTTCTTC. It codes for CASSQGAGRSFF.

The rearrangement uses TRBV28 and TRBJ1-6; 7 nucleotides agree with TRBD1. CDR1 and CDR2 (germline): MDHEN, SYDVKM. The V gene end was trimmed by 6 bases and the J gene end by 4 bases; junction bases not matched to a gene: 6. There are 15 residues in the CDR3. CDR3 DNA sequence: TGTGCCAGCAGGACGACGGGACAGTATAATTCACCCCTCCACTTT. Its protein product is CASRTTGQYNSPLHF.

The rearrangement joins TRBV3-1 (or the pseudogene TRBV3-2) to TRBJ2-2, with unresolved D. Germline CDR1 LGHDT, CDR2 YNNKEL (reference sequence). V dropped 0 bases and J dropped 1 base, with 3 bases sitting between them. The CDR3 loop spans 14 amino acids. For the CDR3, the DNA is TGTGCCAGCAGCCAAGACAGGAACACCGGGGAGCTGTTTTTT. The encoded protein is CASSQDRNTGELFF.

V and J are TRBV28 and TRBJ2-3, with D maybe TRBD1 (5 bases). In germline, CDR1 is MDHEN, CDR2 SYDVKM. This CDR3 has 16 amino acids. The V gene lost 5 bases and the J gene lost 3 bases, with 18 bases spanning the gap. The CDR3: CASSLIRVLGTDTQYF. Here the CDR3 DNA reads TGTGCCAGCAGTCTTATCAGGGTTCTGGGGACAGATACGCAGTATTTT. Complete variable domain (other parts from reference TRBV28 and TRBJ2-3): DVKVTQSSRYLVKRTGEKVFLECVQDMDHENMFWYRQDPGLGLRLIYFSYDVKMKEKGDIPEGYSVSREKKERFSLILESASTNQTSMYLCASSLIRVLGTDTQYFGPGTRLTVL.

The chain carries TRBV2 and TRBJ1-3, with no clear D. The germline V gene encodes CDR1 SNHLY and CDR2 FYNNEI. Deletions cut 7 bases from V and 0 bases from J, with 16 bases between. CDR3 size: 16 residues. For the CDR3, the DNA is TGTGCCAGCAAGGTGGGAGAGTTGAGCTCTGGAAACACCATATATTTT. It codes for CASKVGELSSGNTIYF.

V is TRBV28 and J is TRBJ2-5; D possibly corresponds to TRBD2 (6 bases). Germline CDR1 MDHEN, CDR2 SYDVKM. The CDR3 loop spans 14 amino acids. The V gene lost 6 bases and the J gene lost 7 bases, with 18 bases spanning the gap. The CDR3 spells CASSSTGGMVTQYF. DNA of the CDR3: TGTGCCAGCAGCTCTACCGGGGGAATGGTGACCCAGTACTTC.

J is TRBJ1-6 and V is TRBV2; maybe TRBD1 (6 bases). There are 17 residues in the CDR3. Germline CDR1 and CDR2: SNHLY and FYNNEI. In DNA, the CDR3 is TGTGCTTCAGGAGGCAGGGGACATAATCTATATAATTCACCCCTCCACTTT. Translating it yields CASGGRGHNLYNSPLHF.

V gene TRBV7-9 combines with J gene TRBJ1-4; D is possibly TRBD1 (5 bases). V was clipped by 9 bases and J by 7 bases, with 21 bases between them. CDR1 is SEHNR and CDR2 is FQNEAQ in the germline V gene (reference sequence). This CDR3 contains 15 residues. The CDR3 DNA reads TGTGCCAGTCGGGAGGGGTCTGCTGGTGGTGAAAAACTGTTTTTT. Its protein product is CASREGSAGGEKLFF.